This TCR beta chain stems from a study of blood T cell repertoires in COVID-19. Per the germline V gene, CDR1 is KGHSH and CDR2 is LQKENI. The CDR3 has 16 residues. Trimming removed 4 bases from V and 7 bases from J; junction bases left unmatched: 12. TCRdb's copy holds only in-frame clones and misses some; the assay was immunoSEQ multiplex PCR. The sample lists 60,000 to 85,000 clones, approximately 80% occurring once. Sequenced input: peripheral blood. The V call is TRBV18, the J call TRBJ1-5, with 8 bases fitting TRBD1. The origin of this receptor is a woman aged 55-70 years with acute or convalescent COVID-19. In nucleotides, the CDR3 is TGTGCCAGCTCACTAAACCCCCAGGGGGCTGGGCAGCCCCAGCATTTT. Translation: CASSLNPQGAGQPQHF.